These 27 T cell receptor beta chains originate from one sample sequenced in a study of T-cell reconstitution after alpha-beta-depleted transplantation in children. The library targeted TCRbeta and was prepared with unique molecular identifiers. TCRdb reprocessed the PCR reads with MiXCR, giving one entry per CDR3 protein. The repertoire holds about 980,000 distinct CDR3 sequences, with under 30% as singletons. The sequencing here drew on PBMCs, mostly from graft donor cells, taken 360 days after TCRalphabeta/CD19-depleted stem cell transplant. Receptor source: a boy in the first two years of life who had a stem cell transplant for SCID, so the T cells may come from the graft donor.

CDR3 loop: CASSQDPGKSEQFF. The CDR3, as DNA: TGCGCCAGCAGCCAAGATCCGGGGAAGAGTGAGCAGTTCTTC. This chain joins TRBV4-3 and TRBJ2-1, with TRBD2 as a possible D gene (5 bases). Germline lookup yields CDR1 LGHNA and CDR2 YSLEER. The V gene lost 0 bases and the J gene lost 9 bases, with 12 bases spanning the gap. The CDR3 totals 14 residues.

This clonotype has just a few counts. The chain couples TRBV10-3 to TRBJ2-3, with TRBD1 as a possible D gene (6 bases). CDR1 and CDR2 (germline): ENHRY, SYGVKD. The CDR3 loop spans 14 amino acids. V was clipped by 6 bases and J by 4 bases, with 14 bases between them. CDR3 bases: TGTGCCATCAGCCCCACAGGGTACGCAGATACGCAGTATTTT. The encoded protein is CAISPTGYADTQYF.

The table lists this clonotype with a few counts. V gene TRBV5-5 combines with J gene TRBJ2-1; D is unclear. Germline V gene lookup returns CDR1 SGHKS and CDR2 YYEKEE (reference sequence). This CDR3 has 16 residues. Trimming cost V 2 bases and J 2 bases, with 14 bases left between them. This CDR3 reads CASSFTGKWAYNEQFF. In DNA form, the CDR3 reads TGTGCCAGCAGCTTTACTGGGAAGTGGGCCTACAATGAGCAGTTCTTC.

This rearrangement joins TRBV12-3 or TRBV12-4 to TRBJ2-5; D may be TRBD1 or TRBD2 (5 bases each). Trimming left V 3 bases short and J 5 bases short, with 13 bases between. This CDR3 is built from 14 residues. The CDR3 here is CASSFLTEGETQYF. The CDR3 DNA reads as TGTGCCAGCAGTTTCTTGACAGAGGGCGAGACCCAGTACTTC.

This clonotype was detected only a few times. V gene TRBV20-1 combines with J gene TRBJ2-7; 12 bases line up with TRBD2. The CDR3 extends over 15 amino acids. Germline CDR1 reads DFQATT; CDR2 reads SNEGSKA (reference sequence). V shed 0 bases and J 3 bases; nucleotides not matched to a gene: 3. The CDR3 sequence is CSARDRLAGDYEQYF. CDR3 nucleotide sequence: TGCAGTGCTAGAGACCGACTAGCGGGGGACTACGAGCAGTACTTC.

The chain links TRBV6-5 to TRBJ1-1; 9 nucleotides match TRBD1. V shed 6 bases and J 4 bases; nucleotides not matched to a gene: 9. The CDR3 consists of 15 residues. Germline V gene sequence: CDR1 MNHEY, CDR2 SVGAGI. The CDR3 nucleotides are TGTGCCAGCAGATACAGGGGGCGCGGAGGCACTGAAGCTTTCTTT. Its translation is CASRYRGRGGTEAFF.

The CDR3 DNA is TGCAGTGCCCAAGGTGCAGGGCAATCACCCCTCCACTTT. Its protein product is CSAQGAGQSPLHF. V usage is TRBV20-1 and J usage is TRBJ1-6, with D possibly being TRBD1 (5 bases). Trimming took 6 bases from V and 10 from J, leaving 16 bases between them. CDR1 and CDR2 (germline): DFQATT, SNEGSKA (reference sequence). CDR3 length equals 13 residues.

This clonotype has more than one count but fewer than ten. V gene TRBV5-1 combines with J gene TRBJ2-7; 7 bases are a match to TRBD1. V gave up 3 bases and J gave up 3 bases; unmatched junction bases: 9. CDR1 and CDR2 from the germline V gene are SGHRS and YFSETQ. The CDR3 is made up of 15 amino acids. In DNA, the CDR3 is TGCGCCAGCAGCTGGGCGGACCGGGACAGCTACGAGCAGTACTTC. This gives the protein CASSWADRDSYEQYF.

This clonotype was detected only a few times. The chain joins TRBV27 to TRBJ2-5; TRBD2 matches 7 bases. CDR1 and CDR2 from the germline V gene are MNHEY and SMNVEV (reference sequence). Trimming took 5 bases from V and 5 from J; bases not matched to a gene: 5. This CDR3 region has 13 residues. CDR3 sequence reads: CASSTSVRETQYF. In DNA, the CDR3 is TGTGCCAGCAGTACTAGCGTGCGGGAGACCCAGTACTTC.

This clonotype was observed a few times. This chain links TRBV6-2 or TRBV6-3 with TRBJ2-7; 7 nucleotides line up with TRBD2. Germline values: CDR1 MNHEY, CDR2 SVGEGT. The CDR3 has 18 amino acids. The ends lost 0 bases at V and 3 bases at J; junction bases unmatched: 14. Here the CDR3 DNA reads TGTGCCAGCAGTTACTCTTCGGTTTTTACTAGCGCTATCTACGAGCAGTACTTC. Its protein is CASSYSSVFTSAIYEQYF.

Here the CDR3 reads CASSLRLIGSYEQYF. The CDR3 region has the DNA TGCGCCAGCAGCTTGCGCCTAATCGGGTCCTACGAGCAGTACTTC. The chain uses TRBV5-1 and TRBJ2-7, with D unresolved. Trimming shortened V by 1 base and J by 1 base, and 12 bases separated the two germline ends. CDR1 is SGHRS and CDR2 is YFSETQ in the germline V gene. The CDR3 runs to 15 residues.

This sequence joins TRBV5-1 and TRBJ2-2; 8 bases align to TRBD1. This CDR3 spans 15 amino acids. V gave up 4 bases and J gave up 8 bases; unmatched junction bases: 10. Per the germline V gene, CDR1 is SGHRS and CDR2 is YFSETQ. The DNA of the CDR3 is TGCGCCAGCAGCCAGAAGACGGGACAGGCGGGGGAGCTGTTTTTT. Protein sequence: CASSQKTGQAGELFF. The variable domain in full, with the rest retrieved from reference TRBV5-1 and TRBJ2-2, is KAGVTQTPRYLIKTRGQQVTLSCSPISGHRSVSWYQQTPGQGLQFLFEYFSETQRNKGNFPGRFSGRQFSNSRSEMNVSTLELGDSALYLCASSQKTGQAGELFFGEGSRLTVL.

V and J are TRBV29-1 and TRBJ2-5, with D possibly being TRBD1 (5 bases). Per germline, CDR1 SQVTM and CDR2 ANQGSEA. This CDR3 spans 12 amino acids. V was trimmed by 4 bases and J by 7 bases, leaving 13 bases between them. For the CDR3, the DNA is TGCAGCGTTGGTCAGGGTTTAGGGACCCAGTACTTC. This encodes CSVGQGLGTQYF.

The chain carries TRBV20-1 and TRBJ2-1; perhaps TRBD1 as D (6 bases). CDR3 length equals 13 residues. V lost 7 bases and J 4 bases, leaving 14 bases between the germline ends. Germline V gene data show CDR1 as DFQATT and CDR2 as SNEGSKA (reference sequence). CDR3 DNA sequence: TGCAGTGTCCTTGGGGGCAGGTACAATGAGCAGTTCTTC. Protein product: CSVLGGRYNEQFF.

The chain is built from TRBV20-1 and TRBJ1-6, with no clear D. V shed 6 bases and J shed 7 bases, with 16 bases lying between them. In germline, CDR1 is DFQATT, CDR2 SNEGSKA (reference sequence). The CDR3 totals 14 residues. The CDR3 protein is CSATEEGLNSPLHF. CDR3 in DNA: TGCAGTGCCACCGAAGAGGGCCTCAATTCACCCCTCCACTTT.

This clonotype came up a few times. The chain is built from TRBV12-3 or TRBV12-4 and TRBJ2-4; the D gene is possibly TRBD2 (5 bases). Trimming shortened V by 3 bases and J by 1 base, and 16 bases separated the two germline ends. The length of the CDR3 is 17 residues. CDR3 in DNA: TGTGCCAGCAGTTTGGGGAGAATCGGGCTTGCCAAAAACATTCAGTACTTC. As protein: CASSLGRIGLAKNIQYF.

The table lists this clonotype with a few counts. The CDR3 DNA follows: TGTGCCATCAGTGATTCATTAGCGGGAGATACGCAGTATTTT. Its protein product is CAISDSLAGDTQYF. The chain links TRBV10-3 to TRBJ2-3; 7 bases are shared with TRBD2. J gave up 5 bases and V 3 bases, and 5 bases lay outside the gene matches. CDR3 length: 14 residues. The germline V gene has CDR1 ENHRY and CDR2 SYGVKD.

This clonotype has at least ten counts. The chain couples TRBV18 to TRBJ2-7; a possible D gene is TRBD1 (6 bases). Germline loops: CDR1 KGHSH, CDR2 LQKENI. This CDR3 contains 15 residues. The V gene lost 3 bases and the J gene lost 0 bases, with 12 bases spanning the gap. The CDR3 is CASSPTGSLSYEQYF. The CDR3 coding sequence is TGTGCCAGCTCACCCACAGGGTCCCTCTCCTACGAGCAGTACTTC.

The genes are TRBV20-1 and TRBJ1-2; D is ambiguous. V lost 0 bases and J 7 bases, leaving 6 bases between the germline ends. The CDR3 is made up of 11 amino acids. Germline CDR1 reads DFQATT; CDR2 reads SNEGSKA (reference sequence). The CDR3 protein is CSARDPPGYTF. CDR3 nucleotide sequence: TGCAGTGCTAGAGATCCCCCTGGCTACACCTTC.

The table lists this clonotype with a few counts. The V call is TRBV24-1, the J call TRBJ2-3; tentatively, D is TRBD1 or TRBD2 (5 bases each). Trimming removed 7 bases from V and 2 bases from J, with 15 bases in between. The CDR3 runs 15 residues. Looked up from germline, CDR1 is KGHDR and CDR2 is SFDVKD. DNA of the CDR3: TGTGCCACCAGCGCCGGGACCTTGCTCACAGATACGCAGTATTTT. Translating gives CATSAGTLLTDTQYF.

The V and J genes are TRBV12-3 or TRBV12-4 and TRBJ2-1, with 8 bases lining up with TRBD2. With V trimmed by 5 bases and J by 12 bases, 12 bases remained unmatched. This CDR3 has 14 amino acids. The CDR3 is CASSGGFSGGPQFF. The CDR3 DNA reads TGTGCCAGCAGTGGGGGGTTCAGCGGGGGCCCGCAGTTCTTC.

The chain uses TRBV10-3 and TRBJ2-2; D uncertain. Germline CDR1 is ENHRY and CDR2 is SYGVKD. The length of the CDR3 is 15 residues. With 7 bases removed from V and 0 bases from J, the gap between germline ends came to 12 bases. The CDR3 is CAIKEEETNTGELFF. The CDR3 DNA reads TGTGCCATCAAAGAGGAAGAGACGAACACCGGGGAGCTGTTTTTT.

This clonotype appeared a few times. The chain links TRBV20-1 to TRBJ1-4; TRBD1 is a possible D gene (5 bases). V was clipped by 1 base and J by 3 bases, with 12 bases between them. Germline V gives CDR1 DFQATT, CDR2 SNEGSKA (reference sequence). This CDR3 comprises 15 residues. CDR3 region: CSARGFGGSNEKLFF. The CDR3 nucleotides read TGCAGTGCTAGAGGATTCGGGGGATCTAATGAAAAACTGTTTTTT.

In this sample, this clonotype turned up a few times. The V gene is TRBV5-1, the J gene TRBJ1-1, with 9 bases aligning to TRBD1. CDR1 SGHRS and CDR2 YFSETQ come from the germline V gene. Trimming cost V 1 base and J 4 bases; bases outside gene matches: 5. The CDR3 loop spans 15 amino acids. The CDR3 DNA follows: TGCGCCAGCAGCTTGCTTGGGACAGGGACCACTGAAGCTTTCTTT. This gives the protein CASSLLGTGTTEAFF.

The chain couples TRBV5-1 to TRBJ1-1; tentative D call: TRBD1 (6 bases). This CDR3 comprises 16 residues. Trimming left V 0 bases short and J 0 bases short, with 12 bases between. CDR1 and CDR2 (germline): SGHRS, YFSETQ. The CDR3 loop reads CASSLVGRTVNTEAFF. CDR3 DNA sequence: TGCGCCAGCAGCTTGGTAGGGAGGACAGTGAACACTGAAGCTTTCTTT.

The V gene is TRBV20-1, the J gene TRBJ1-1; D not certain. The CDR3 covers 14 residues. CDR1 is DFQATT, CDR2 SNEGSKA, per germline (reference sequence). The germline V and J ends were trimmed by 6 bases and 5 bases, with 19 bases remaining between them. The CDR3 DNA reads as TGCAGTGCCCCACCCCTTGGGAGGAGGACTGAAGCTTTCTTT. Amino acids: CSAPPLGRRTEAFF.

This clonotype occurred a few times. The V gene is TRBV20-1, the J gene TRBJ2-4; D may be TRBD1 (5 bases). V lost 6 bases to trimming and J lost 0 bases, with 12 bases between them. The CDR3 totals 14 residues. CDR1 and CDR2 (germline): DFQATT, SNEGSKA (reference sequence). The CDR3: CSAPRVLAKNIQYF. The CDR3 bases are TGCAGTGCCCCCAGGGTGCTAGCCAAAAACATTCAGTACTTC.